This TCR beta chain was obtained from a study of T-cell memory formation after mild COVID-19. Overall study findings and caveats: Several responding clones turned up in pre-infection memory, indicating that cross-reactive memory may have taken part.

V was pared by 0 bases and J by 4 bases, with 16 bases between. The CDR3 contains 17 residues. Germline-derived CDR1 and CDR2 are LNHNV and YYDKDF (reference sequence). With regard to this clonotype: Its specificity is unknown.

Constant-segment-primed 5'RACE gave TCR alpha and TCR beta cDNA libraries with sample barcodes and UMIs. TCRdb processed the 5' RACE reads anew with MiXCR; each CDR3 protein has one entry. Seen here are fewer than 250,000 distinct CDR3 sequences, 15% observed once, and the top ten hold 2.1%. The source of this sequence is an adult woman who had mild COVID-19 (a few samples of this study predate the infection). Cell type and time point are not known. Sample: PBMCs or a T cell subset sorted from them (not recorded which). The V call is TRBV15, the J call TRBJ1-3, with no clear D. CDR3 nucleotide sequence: TGTGCCACCAGCAGAGATCTTACGGGGAAAGGAGGAAACACCATATATTTT. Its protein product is CATSRDLTGKGGNTIYF.